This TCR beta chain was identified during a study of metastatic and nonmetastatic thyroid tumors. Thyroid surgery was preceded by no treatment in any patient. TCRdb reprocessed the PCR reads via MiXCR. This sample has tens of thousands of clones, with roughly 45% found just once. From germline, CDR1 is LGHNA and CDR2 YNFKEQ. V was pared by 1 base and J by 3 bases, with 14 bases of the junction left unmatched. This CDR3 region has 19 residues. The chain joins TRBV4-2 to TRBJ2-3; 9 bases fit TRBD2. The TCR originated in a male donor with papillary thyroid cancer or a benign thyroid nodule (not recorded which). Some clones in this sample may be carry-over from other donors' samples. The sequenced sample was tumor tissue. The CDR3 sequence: CASSQGGPGAGGTTDTQYF. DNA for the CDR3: TGTGCCAGCAGCCAAGGGGGCCCTGGTGCGGGGGGGACGACAGATACGCAGTATTTT.